This T cell receptor (beta chain) was recovered during a study of blood T cell repertoires in COVID-19. Whole-study context: Recovered status applied to Cohort 3 donors who had two consecutive negative PCRs. It also applied to those with clearance or with symptom resolution.

The CDR3 has 14 amino acids. V shed 3 bases, J shed 9 bases, and the junction held 3 bases outside the gene matches. Germline CDR1 reads KGHSH; CDR2 reads LQKENI. Original data processing: How many nucleated cells were present was estimated from reference gene primer amplification. Using immunoSEQ multiplex PCR, the repertoire was profiled, and TCRdb retains in-frame clones only, with some absent. V and J calls and clone size are as listed in that table; D and trimming were resolved from the DNA. The sample consists of approximately 140,000 clones, approximately 84% of them appearing once. Sequences were obtained from PBMCs or T cells enriched from blood (not recorded which). This receptor was obtained from a man between 50 and 59 years old in a cohort exposed to, infected with or recovered from COVID-19 (not recorded which). V and J are TRBV18 and TRBJ1-6; 9 bases line up with TRBD1. The CDR3 nucleotides are TGTGCCAGCTCACCGGACAGGGGAATTTCACCCCTCCACTTT. Residues: CASSPDRGISPLHF. Full variable domain (missing parts from reference TRBV18 and TRBJ1-6): NAGVMQNPRHLVRRRGQEARLRCSPMKGHSHVYWYRQLPEEGLKFMVYLQKENIIDESGMPKERFSAEFPKEGPSILRIQQVVRGDSAAYFCASSPDRGISPLHFGNGTRLTVT.